A selection of T cell receptor beta chains follows, all from one sample in a study of cytomegalovirus exposure and HLA in healthy donors. Data came from immunoSEQ multiplex PCR; TCRdb stores just in-frame clones and leaves some out. The sample includes 150,000 to 200,000 clones, approximately 80% of them seen just once. Sequenced input: PBMCs. These receptors were obtained from a woman aged 25-40 years in good health and CMV-seropositive. Both conserved end residues are part of each CDR3. Each record gives: D gene, V gene, J gene, clone size, CDR3 DNA, CDR3 protein. D genes are given only for firm matches. For some rows the clone size is stated as once, few or many, or as a class when expanded; others skip it.

D: -
V: TRBV7-9
J: TRBJ1-2
size: -
DNA: TGTGCCAGCAGCAATCCGATGGGCGGGAAAGGCTACACCTTC
CDR3: CASSNPMGGKGYTF

D: -
V: TRBV27
J: TRBJ2-3
size: -
DNA: TGTGCCAGCAGCAGGGCTGGTATAACAGATACGCAGTATTTT
CDR3: CASSRAGITDTQYF

D: -
V: TRBV25-1
J: TRBJ2-3
size: few
DNA: TGTGCCAGCTCCACTCTCGGCACAGATACGCAGTATTTT
CDR3: CASSTLGTDTQYF

D: TRBD1
V: TRBV7-6
J: TRBJ1-6
size: -
DNA: TGTGCCAGCAGCCCCGGGACAGAAGATTCACCCCTCCACTTT
CDR3: CASSPGTEDSPLHF

D: TRBD2
V: TRBV6-6
J: TRBJ2-5
size: -
DNA: TGTGCCAGCAGTCCAATCCGACTAGCACCTTGGGAGACCCAGTACTTC
CDR3: CASSPIRLAPWETQYF

D: TRBD2
V: TRBV5-8
J: TRBJ2-2
size: -
DNA: TGTGCCAGCAGCTTGAAGTTGACTAGCGCGAACACCGGGGAGCTGTTTTTT
CDR3: CASSLKLTSANTGELFF

D: -
V: TRBV29-1
J: TRBJ1-1
size: -
DNA: TGCAGCGTCCACGGGGGGTTGGGGGCTGAAGCTTTCTTT
CDR3: CSVHGGLGAEAFF

D: TRBD2
V: TRBV15
J: TRBJ2-1
size: once
DNA: TGTGCCACCAGCTCCAGGACTAGCGGGGAAGGGATCCCCAAGCTCTTC
CDR3: CATSSRTSGEGIPKLF

D: TRBD1
V: TRBV10-3
J: TRBJ1-1
size: -
DNA: TGTGCCATCAGTGTGACAGGGACCGCTGAAGCTTTCTTT
CDR3: CAISVTGTAEAFF

D: TRBD1
V: TRBV5-1
J: TRBJ1-2
size: once
DNA: TGCGCCAGCAGCTTGGCGGACAGGGGGTATGGCTACACCTTC
CDR3: CASSLADRGYGYTF

D: TRBD1
V: TRBV13
J: TRBJ2-7
size: -
DNA: TGTGCCAGCAGCCAACCACCGGGACAGGGGTTTTACGAGCAGTACTTC
CDR3: CASSQPPGQGFYEQYF

D: -
V: TRBV5-1
J: TRBJ1-1
size: -
DNA: TGCGCCAGCAGTTCGGAGTTGAACACTGAAGCTTTCTTT
CDR3: CASSSELNTEAFF

D: TRBD1
V: TRBV2
J: TRBJ2-1
size: -
DNA: TGTGCCAGCAGTGAACAGGGACAGGGGTCTTCTGAGCAGTTCTTC
CDR3: CASSEQGQGSSEQFF

D: -
V: TRBV6-5
J: TRBJ1-1
size: -
DNA: TGTGCCAGCAGTTACTCGAACGAGGGCAGGGAAGCTTTCTTT
CDR3: CASSYSNEGREAFF

D: -
V: TRBV5-6
J: TRBJ1-4
size: -
DNA: TGTGCCAGCAGCTTGTCGGGGTTTAATGAAAAACTGTTTTTT
CDR3: CASSLSGFNEKLFF

D: TRBD2
V: TRBV28
J: TRBJ2-1
size: few
DNA: TGTGCCAGCAGGGCTAGCGGGAGGTCCTACAATGAGCAGTTCTTC
CDR3: CASRASGRSYNEQFF

D: -
V: TRBV19
J: TRBJ1-6
size: -
DNA: TGTGCCAGTAGTAGACTCAACAATTCACCCCTCCACTTT
CDR3: CASSRLNNSPLHF

D: -
V: TRBV6-5
J: TRBJ2-7
size: -
DNA: TGTGCCAGCAGTCAACTAGCCCCAATAGGACACGAGCAGTACTTC
CDR3: CASSQLAPIGHEQYF

D: TRBD1
V: TRBV19
J: TRBJ1-1
size: -
DNA: TGTGCCAGTAGTATGGCCCCAGGGGGCGCAGGCACTGAAGCTTTCTTT
CDR3: CASSMAPGGAGTEAFF

D: -
V: TRBV5-6
J: TRBJ2-5
size: -
DNA: TGTGCCAGCAGCCGGACCAGTTCGGGGGAGACCCAGTACTTC
CDR3: CASSRTSSGETQYF

D: TRBD1
V: TRBV7-9
J: TRBJ1-4
size: -
DNA: TGTGCCAGCAGCACAAGACAGGGGGCGGCTAATGAAAAACTGTTTTTT
CDR3: CASSTRQGAANEKLFF

D: -
V: TRBV2
J: TRBJ2-1
size: -
DNA: TGTGCCAGCAAGTTTGATAGGAGGGCCGACAATGAGCAGTTCTTC
CDR3: CASKFDRRADNEQFF

D: -
V: TRBV29-1
J: TRBJ2-1
size: few
DNA: TGCAGCGTTCAGGGTGGTAGATTCGAGCAGTTCTTC
CDR3: CSVQGGRFEQFF

D: -
V: TRBV28
J: TRBJ1-5
size: -
DNA: TGTGCCAGCAGTTTGGGCAGCTTGTATAGCAATCAGCCCCAGCATTTT
CDR3: CASSLGSLYSNQPQHF

D: -
V: TRBV6-6
J: TRBJ1-1
size: few
DNA: TGTGCCACAGGACAATGGGGCAACACTGAAGCTTTCTTT
CDR3: CATGQWGNTEAFF

D: TRBD1
V: TRBV27
J: TRBJ1-5
size: -
DNA: TGTGCCAGCAGTGGGACAGTCAGCAATCAGCCCCAGCATTTT
CDR3: CASSGTVSNQPQHF